This TCR beta chain is drawn from a study of early T cells in non-severe SARS-CoV-2 infection. TCRdb passed the 5' RACE reads through MiXCR, listing each CDR3 protein once. In the table there are 50,000 to 80,000 distinct CDR3 sequences, about 10% of which are singletons. This clonotype appeared many times. The germline CDR1 and CDR2 sequences are SGHTA and FQGTGA. Between the trimmed V and J ends, which lost 2 bases and 0 bases, there was a span of 13 bases. CDR3 size: 16 residues. The sequence was collected from an adult who was a healthcare worker with PCR-confirmed SARS-CoV-2 infection or an uninfected control (not recorded which). V gene TRBV7-3 combines with J gene TRBJ2-5, with D possibly TRBD1 on 5 matching bases. The sample here was whole blood, taken at baseline. For the CDR3, the DNA is TGTGCCAGCAGCTTAGGGGCCGGGCCGTACCAAGAGACCCAGTACTTC. Translated, it gives CASSLGAGPYQETQYF.